This T cell receptor beta chain was obtained from a study of vaccination effects on CD4 cells after COVID-19. At the level of the study: Following the second dose by a median of 72 days, the post-vaccine samples were obtained.

Sequencing was preceded by expansion of antigen-specific CD4+ T cells with viral peptide pools in the ViraFEST assay. Having been cultured for roughly 11 days, the cells underwent CD4+ T cell isolation. By PCR, the person was confirmed to have had SARS-CoV-2 infection between March and December 2020. Vaccination of participants consisted of two doses of either the BNT162b2 or mRNA-1273 vaccine. Measured with immunoSEQ multiplex PCR; TCRdb has only the in-frame clones, and not every one. Of 15,000 to 20,000 clones in the sample, under 85% were seen once. The CDR3 contains 17 residues. Germline-derived CDR1 and CDR2 are GTSNPN and SVGIG (reference sequence). The V segment lost 1 base and the J segment 0 bases; nucleotides outside the gene matches: 12. Of note for this clone: Its specificity is unknown.

The sample here was CD4+ T cells from PBMCs cultured with SARS-CoV-2 spike peptides, taken after COVID-19 vaccination. This chain uses TRBV30 with TRBJ2-7; 7 nucleotides agree with TRBD1. The source of this sequence is a human donor who had a prior SARS-CoV-2 infection. In DNA form, the CDR3 reads TGTGCCTGGAGTGGACCCGGCGACAGGGCTAGCTCCTACGAGCAGTACTTC. This encodes CAWSGPGDRASSYEQYF.